The entry below gives a single T cell receptor beta chain sequence along with its context. Its antigen remains unidentified. CDR3 length: 13 amino acids. The germline CDR1 and CDR2 sequences are MDHEN and SYDVKM. V lost 10 bases and J 1 base, leaving 13 bases between the germline ends. The sample belongs to a study of beta chain features in type 1 diabetes. Findings of the study overall: The influence of HLA type on TCRB rearrangement stayed undetermined. VDJ junctions from type 1 diabetes patients carried fewer insertions and larger deletions. All four CD4+ subsets of Type 1 diabetes patients contained TCRB CDR3s that were moderately but significantly shorter. PCR, the amplification step, might favor shorter templates, equally in patients and controls.

Expressed TCRB transcripts were sequenced because the entire RNA isolate underwent reverse transcription. Repertoires were generated with immunoSEQ multiplex PCR, while TCRdb's copy carries only in-frame clones and drops some. Altogether approximately 360,000 clones are present, roughly 13% being singletons, with the ten largest covering over 0.008%. The receptor's source is a woman younger than 35 with type 1 diabetes. The chain has TRBV28 and TRBJ2-5; D unclear. The source material was naive CD4+ T cells from blood. The CDR3 DNA reads TGTGCCATAACTCCGGGTCCCCAAGAGACCCAGTACTTC. Residues: CAITPGPQETQYF. Complete variable domain (other parts from reference TRBV28 and TRBJ2-5): DVKVTQSSRYLVKRTGEKVFLECVQDMDHENMFWYRQDPGLGLRLIYFSYDVKMKEKGDIPEGYSVSREKKERFSLILESASTNQTSMYLCAITPGPQETQYFGPGTRLLVL.